Following are 17 T cell receptor beta chains from one sample sequenced in a study of CD8 T cells in ankylosing spondylitis. Via MiXCR, TCRdb re-called the 5' RACE reads, giving one row per CDR3 protein. The sample consists of approximately 42,000 distinct CDR3 sequences, more than 3% of them appearing once. The sample comprised blood, either unsorted or a sorted T cell fraction (not recorded which). Receptors were obtained from a female donor with ankylosing spondylitis or in good health (not recorded which).

This clonotype was recorded many times. This chain connects TRBV9 to TRBJ1-6, with D possibly matching TRBD1 (6 bases). The CDR3 runs to 13 residues. CDR1 and CDR2 from the germline V gene are SGDLS and YYNGEE. V lost 0 bases to trimming and J lost 9 bases, with 7 bases between them. The CDR3 spells CASSVEDSSPLHF. CDR3 nucleotides: TGTGCCAGCAGCGTAGAGGACAGTTCACCCCTCCACTTT.

This clonotype was seen many times. The rearrangement links TRBV9 to TRBJ1-1; 8 positions match TRBD1. CDR3 size: 16 residues. Germline V gene data show CDR1 as SGDLS and CDR2 as YYNGEE. The ends lost 0 bases at V and 0 bases at J; junction bases unmatched: 4. The CDR3 spells CASSVVGQGLNTEAFF. The DNA for the CDR3 is TGTGCCAGCAGCGTAGTTGGACAGGGTTTGAACACTGAAGCTTTCTTT.

This clonotype has at least ten counts. The genes are TRBV9 and TRBJ2-3, with D unresolved. Germline V gene data show CDR1 as SGDLS and CDR2 as YYNGEE. This CDR3 spans 15 amino acids. The V end lost 0 bases, the J end lost 6 bases, and 14 bases lay between the germline ends. The CDR3 region has the DNA TGTGCCAGCAGCGTAGCCACCTTAAGTTCGGATACGCAGTATTTT. It translates to CASSVATLSSDTQYF.

The sample holds a few counts of this clonotype. This chain connects TRBV9 to TRBJ2-2; D not certain. Germline V lookup: CDR1 SGDLS, CDR2 YYNGEE. CDR3 length equals 14 residues. V gave up 3 bases and J gave up 5 bases, with 11 bases separating them. Here the CDR3 DNA reads TGTGCCAGCAGCGGCAGCCCGGCTACCGGGGAGCTGTTTTTT. This codes for CASSGSPATGELFF.

This clonotype was recorded at least ten times. The chain combines TRBV9 with TRBJ1-1; D not certain. Germline values: CDR1 SGDLS, CDR2 YYNGEE. The CDR3 is made up of 14 amino acids. V was pared by 3 bases and J by 5 bases, with 14 bases between. In nucleotides, the CDR3 is TGTGCCAGCAGCGCCCGGCTAAGGGAAACTGAAGCTTTCTTT. It translates to CASSARLRETEAFF.

This clonotype has a count of ten or more. The genes are TRBV9 and TRBJ2-1; no definite D call. CDR1 is SGDLS, CDR2 YYNGEE, per germline. There are 15 residues in the CDR3. Trimming stripped 0 bases from V and 5 bases from J, with 12 bases between. CDR3 sequence (DNA): TGTGCCAGCAGCGTAGAACCCCGGCAGAACAATGAGCAGTTCTTC. It yields the protein CASSVEPRQNNEQFF.

This clonotype showed up many times. The genes are TRBV9 and TRBJ2-5; possible D gene TRBD2, 6 bases. Trimming removed 0 bases at V and 2 bases at J, with 11 bases between. The CDR3 is 15 residues long. The germline V gene has CDR1 SGDLS and CDR2 YYNGEE. DNA for the CDR3: TGTGCCAGCAGCGTAGCCCCTAGCGTACAAGAGACCCAGTACTTC. This sequence encodes CASSVAPSVQETQYF.

This clonotype was detected ten times or more. The chain is built from TRBV9 and TRBJ1-3, with 7 bases that match TRBD1. The CDR3 extends over 16 amino acids. Trimming cost V 2 bases and J 2 bases; bases outside gene matches: 7. Germline CDR1 is SGDLS and CDR2 is YYNGEE. CDR3 bases: TGTGCCAGCAGCGTGACAGGGTCGGGAACTGGAAACACCATATATTTT. It codes for CASSVTGSGTGNTIYF. Filled out from reference TRBV9 and TRBJ1-3, the complete variable domain reads DSGVTQTPKHLITATGQRVTLRCSPRSGDLSVYWYQQSLDQGLQFLIQYYNGEERAKGNILERFSAQQFPDLHSELNLSSLELGDSALYFCASSVTGSGTGNTIYFGEGSWLTVV.

This clonotype was picked up many times. The chain couples TRBV9 to TRBJ1-5, with D perhaps matching TRBD1 (6 bases). Germline loops: CDR1 SGDLS, CDR2 YYNGEE. V was cut by 3 bases and J by 2 bases, with 9 bases left in between. This CDR3 has 14 amino acids. CDR3 amino acids: CASSAQGGNQPQHF. The CDR3, as DNA: TGTGCCAGCAGCGCACAGGGAGGCAATCAGCCCCAGCATTTT.

This clonotype was detected only a few times. V usage is TRBV9 and J usage is TRBJ2-2; 7 bases agree with TRBD2. After removal of 3 bases from V and 10 bases from J, the junction contained 12 bases not matched to a gene. In germline, CDR1 is SGDLS, CDR2 YYNGEE. The CDR3 runs 15 residues. Here the CDR3 reads CASSGTRGGWTELFF. The CDR3 DNA sequence: TGTGCCAGCAGCGGAACTCGGGGAGGGTGGACGGAGCTGTTTTTT.

This clonotype was recorded a few times. This chain connects TRBV9 to TRBJ1-1; D perhaps matches TRBD1 (5 bases). Germline V lookup: CDR1 SGDLS, CDR2 YYNGEE. V lost 4 bases and J 0 bases, leaving 13 bases between the germline ends. CDR3 length equals 15 residues. DNA for the CDR3: TGTGCCAGCAGCCCCGAGACAGAGATGAACACTGAAGCTTTCTTT. Protein: CASSPETEMNTEAFF.

This clonotype was seen ten or more times. V and J are TRBV9 and TRBJ1-3; D is undetermined. V was shortened by 3 bases and J by 2 bases, with 9 bases between the two germline ends. This CDR3 has 14 amino acids. Germline CDR1 reads SGDLS; CDR2 reads YYNGEE. CDR3 residues: CASSEEGAGNTIYF. In DNA, the CDR3 is TGTGCCAGCAGCGAAGAGGGAGCTGGAAACACCATATATTTT.

In its sample, this clonotype was seen a few times. This may be a read error, as it is one base from a much larger clone. The gene calls are TRBV9 and TRBJ2-1; 8 positions match TRBD2. The CDR3 is 15 amino acids. Germline V gene lookup returns CDR1 SGDLS and CDR2 YYNGEE. V shed 0 bases and J 3 bases; nucleotides not matched to a gene: 2. The chain's CDR3 is CASSVGRGDYNEQFF. In DNA form, the CDR3 reads TGTGCCAGCAGCGTAGGGCGGGGGGACTACAATGAGCAGTTCTTC.

This clonotype was observed many times. V usage is TRBV23-1 and J usage is TRBJ2-7; D may be TRBD1 (5 bases). TRBV23-1 falls under the ORF class, with uncertain function. The CDR3 totals 16 residues. Trimming pared 0 bases from V and 2 bases from J, leaving 14 bases between. The CDR3 loop is CASSQSAAGRPYEQYF. DNA of the CDR3: TGCGCCAGCAGTCAATCTGCGGCAGGGCGACCCTACGAGCAGTACTTC.

This clonotype appeared many times. The chain joins TRBV9 to TRBJ2-1; 12 bases align to TRBD1. V was pared by 0 bases and J by 8 bases, with 9 bases of the junction left unmatched. Germline V gives CDR1 SGDLS, CDR2 YYNGEE. CDR3 length equals 17 residues. Here the CDR3 reads CASSVAGTGGIDDEQFF. As DNA, the CDR3 is TGTGCCAGCAGCGTAGCTGGGACAGGGGGCATTGACGATGAGCAGTTCTTC.

This clonotype is medium-sized in the sample. The V and J genes are TRBV9 and TRBJ1-1, with a weak D call TRBD1 (5 bases). V dropped 4 bases and J dropped 8 bases, with 15 bases sitting between them. The germline CDR1 and CDR2 sequences are SGDLS and YYNGEE. The CDR3 has 13 amino acids. CDR3 nucleotides: TGTGCCAGCAGCTCACACCTCGGGGACGAAGCTTTCTTT. This encodes CASSSHLGDEAFF.

This clonotype has at least ten counts. V and J are TRBV9 and TRBJ1-2; D possibly corresponds to TRBD1 (5 bases). Germline CDR1 reads SGDLS; CDR2 reads YYNGEE. The CDR3 loop spans 15 amino acids. Trimming cost V 4 bases and J 8 bases, with 21 bases left between them. The DNA for the CDR3 is TGTGCCAGCAGCCCCCACAGCTCGTCCCGGGACGGCTACACCTTC. Translation: CASSPHSSSRDGYTF. The full variable domain, its missing parts supplied by reference TRBV9 and TRBJ1-2, is DSGVTQTPKHLITATGQRVTLRCSPRSGDLSVYWYQQSLDQGLQFLIQYYNGEERAKGNILERFSAQQFPDLHSELNLSSLELGDSALYFCASSPHSSSRDGYTFGSGTRLTVV.